These 15 T cell receptor beta chains originate from one sample sequenced in a study of Tregs in tolerant kidney transplant recipients. Libraries were prepared by immunoSEQ multiplex PCR; TCRdb keeps only in-frame clonotypes and omits some of them. The sample has tens of thousands of clones; 90% to 95% are singletons. Mixed chimerism was transient after nonmyeloablative marrow transplants from related graft donors. Sequences were derived from CD4+ T cells from blood (PBMCs), sampled 12 months after the transplant. Receptors originate from a human patient who received a combined kidney and bone marrow transplant. Some T cells may be the graft donor's.

The V gene is TRBV7-2, the J gene TRBJ2-7; 14 positions agree with TRBD2. The germline CDR1 and CDR2 sequences are SGHTA and FQGNSA. The CDR3 extends over 15 amino acids. V lost 5 bases, J lost 4 bases, and 4 bases stayed unmatched. The DNA of the CDR3 is TGTGCCAGCAGCCGGACTAGCGGGAGGCTTTACGAGCAGTACTTC. The encoded protein is CASSRTSGRLYEQYF.

The rearrangement links TRBV14 to TRBJ2-5; possible D gene TRBD1, 6 bases. The DNA matches TRBJ2-7 better at its end, which makes the J call doubtful. Germline-derived CDR1 and CDR2 are SGHDN and FVKESK. The CDR3 is made up of 17 amino acids. The CDR3 DNA is TGTGCCAGCAGCCACCCTGCTACAGGGCCTGGGTCCCACGAGCAGTACTTC. This translates into CASSHPATGPGSHEQYF.

As regards this clone: Other DNA sequences in the same sample also yield this CDR3. This sequence joins TRBV6-5 and TRBJ1-6, with D maybe TRBD1 (5 bases). This CDR3 region has 14 residues. Germline V gene data show CDR1 as MNHEY and CDR2 as SVGAGI. The V end was cut by 0 bases, the J end by 10 bases, with 10 bases between. Here the CDR3 reads CASSYSAGYSPLHF. The CDR3 nucleotides read TGTGCCAGCAGTTACTCTGCAGGGTACTCACCCCTCCACTTT.

The chain couples TRBV7-9 to TRBJ2-3, with TRBD1 as a possible D gene (5 bases). The germline V and J ends were trimmed by 1 base and 14 bases, with 13 bases remaining between them. Germline-derived CDR1 and CDR2 are SEHNR and FQNEAQ (reference sequence). The CDR3 consists of 12 residues. CDR3 nucleotide sequence: TGTGCCAGCAGCTTAGTTGGGGCCGCCGCGTATTTT. Encoded protein: CASSLVGAAAYF.

Only one count was recorded for this clone. In DNA, the CDR3 is TGTGCCTGGAGTGTATCGGGACTATCGCAGTTCTTC. Its translation: CAWSVSGLSQFF. V and J are TRBV30 and TRBJ2-1; 7 bases are shared with TRBD2. The CDR3 covers 12 residues. J lost 12 bases, V lost 0 bases, and 5 bases had no gene match. Germline CDR1 and CDR2: GTSNPN and SVGIG (reference sequence).

The genes are TRBV19 and TRBJ2-5; 10 nucleotides line up with TRBD2. CDR3 length equals 13 residues. Germline V gives CDR1 LNHDA, CDR2 SQIVND (reference sequence). Losses at the gene ends were 7 bases for V and 5 bases for J; bases not matched to a gene: 4. CDR3 nucleotides: TGTGCCAGTAATAGCGGGAGGCAGGAGACCCAGTACTTC. Translation: CASNSGRQETQYF. Full variable domain (missing parts from reference TRBV19 and TRBJ2-5): DGGITQSPKYLFRKEGQNVTLSCEQNLNHDAMYWYRQDPGQGLRLIYYSQIVNDFQKGDIAEGYSVSREKKESFPLTVTSAQKNPTAFYLCASNSGRQETQYFGPGTRLLVL.

The chain couples TRBV7-8 to TRBJ2-2, with D tentatively TRBD1 (5 bases). Germline-derived CDR1 and CDR2 are SGHVS and FQNEAQ. Trimming pared 5 bases from V and 3 bases from J, leaving 13 bases between. This CDR3 spans 15 amino acids. The CDR3 region is CASSPGLRDTGELFF. CDR3 bases: TGTGCCAGCAGCCCCGGCCTCAGGGACACCGGGGAGCTGTTTTTT.

The DNA for the CDR3 is TGCGCCAGCAGCGCGGACAGGGGGCATTCACCCCTCCACTTT. It is translated as CASSADRGHSPLHF. The rearrangement links TRBV5-1 to TRBJ1-6; the match to TRBD1 covers 11 bases. V trimming: 4 bases; J trimming: 8 bases; junction bases outside the gene matches: 2. Germline V CDR1 and CDR2: SGHRS, YFSETQ. The CDR3 totals 14 residues. The variable domain in full, completed from reference TRBV5-1 and TRBJ1-6, reads KAGVTQTPRYLIKTRGQQVTLSCSPISGHRSVSWYQQTPGQGLQFLFEYFSETQRNKGNFPGRFSGRQFSNSRSEMNVSTLELGDSALYLCASSADRGHSPLHFGNGTRLTVT.

This chain uses TRBV11-3 with TRBJ2-7; 10 bases fit TRBD1. The germline V gene has CDR1 SGHNT and CDR2 YENEEA. The V segment lost 5 bases and the J segment 3 bases; nucleotides outside the gene matches: 7. The CDR3 loop spans 15 amino acids. For the CDR3, the DNA is TGTGCCAGCAGCCAGGGGACAGGGGAAAGCTACGAGCAGTACTTC. It codes for CASSQGTGESYEQYF.

This chain links TRBV2 with TRBJ2-1; 8 bases align to TRBD2. Germline V gene sequence: CDR1 SNHLY, CDR2 FYNNEI. This CDR3 contains 15 residues. V shed 4 bases and J 5 bases; nucleotides not matched to a gene: 7. CDR3 sequence: CASSGLTRGDNEQFF. CDR3 DNA: TGTGCCAGCAGTGGTTTGACGCGGGGGGACAATGAGCAGTTCTTC.

The chain couples TRBV5-4 to TRBJ1-4, with 9 positions matching TRBD1. The CDR3 is 13 residues long. Germline assignment: CDR1 SGHNT and CDR2 YYREEE (reference sequence). V was clipped by 9 bases and J by 8 bases; unmatched bases: 8. The CDR3 protein is CATSDRGGEKLFF. As DNA, the CDR3 is TGTGCCACCTCAGACAGGGGGGGAGAAAAACTGTTTTTT.

The V call is TRBV5-8, the J call TRBJ2-5; weak D call: TRBD1 (5 bases). The germline V gene encodes CDR1 SGHTS and CDR2 YDEGEE. V was clipped by 3 bases and J by 1 base, with 13 bases between them. CDR3 size: 15 residues. The CDR3 sequence: CASSYLGQGQETQYF. The CDR3 DNA sequence: TGTGCCAGCAGCTATCTTGGGCAGGGCCAAGAGACCCAGTACTTC.

The genes are TRBV6-1 and TRBJ2-7; tentatively, D is TRBD1 (6 bases). This CDR3 spans 15 amino acids. Trimming removed 4 bases from V and 0 bases from J, with 13 bases in between. Germline V gives CDR1 MNHNS, CDR2 SASEGT. The DNA for the CDR3 is TGTGCCAGCAGTGTCGGGACAACCGTCTCCTACGAGCAGTACTTC. As protein: CASSVGTTVSYEQYF.

The CDR3 DNA is TGTGCCAGCAGCTTAGTCAGCCAAGAGACCCAGTACTTC. Translating it yields CASSLVSQETQYF. This chain uses TRBV7-9 with TRBJ2-5; D gene uncertain. Germline lookup yields CDR1 SEHNR and CDR2 FQNEAQ (reference sequence). The V end was cut by 1 base, the J end by 1 base, with 4 bases between. The length of the CDR3 is 13 residues.

This clone was observed a single time. The chain links TRBV7-2 to TRBJ1-3; maybe TRBD1 (5 bases). V was pared by 1 base and J by 0 bases, with 7 bases between. The CDR3 contains 15 residues. CDR1 and CDR2 (germline): SGHTA, FQGNSA. The CDR3 DNA sequence: TGTGCCAGCAGCTTAGGGACATCCTCTGGAAACACCATATATTTT. Its protein product is CASSLGTSSGNTIYF. Variable domain in full (rest from reference TRBV7-2 and TRBJ1-3): GAGVSQSPSNKVTEKGKDVELRCDPISGHTALYWYRQSLGQGLEFLIYFQGNSAPDKSGLPSDRFSAERTGGSVSTLTIQRTQQEDSAVYLCASSLGTSSGNTIYFGEGSWLTVV.